Each of the 23 T cell receptor beta chains below was sequenced from the same sample in a study of Ad26.COV2.S vaccination and SARS-CoV-2 variants. Libraries were prepared by immunoSEQ multiplex PCR; TCRdb keeps only in-frame clonotypes and omits some of them. This table has fewer than 500,000 clones, around 90% appearing once. Treatment here: around 19 received Ad26.COV2.S at low or high dose, single or two shots; several received placebo; per-sample allocation not given. Sampling took place 63 days after the first vaccine or placebo injection. Material: peripheral blood, obtained in a trial of Ad26.COV2.S vaccine versus placebo. The receptor source for this set is a person between 18 and 60 years old who received the Ad26.COV2.S COVID-19 vaccine or a placebo.

The chain joins TRBV9 to TRBJ2-1; possible D gene TRBD2, 6 bases. The germline gives CDR1 SGDLS, CDR2 YYNGEE. This CDR3 spans 15 amino acids. V was clipped by 2 bases and J by 6 bases, with 15 bases between them. The CDR3 sequence: CASSVVGSGSNEQFF. The CDR3 region has the DNA TGTGCCAGCAGCGTTGTGGGCTCCGGGAGCAATGAGCAGTTCTTC.

This clone turned up a few times. The chain has TRBV15 and TRBJ2-1, with 11 positions matching TRBD2. The ends lost 6 bases at V and 0 bases at J; junction bases unmatched: 4. This CDR3 contains 16 residues. Per the germline V gene, CDR1 is LNHNV and CDR2 is YYDKDF (reference sequence). The chain's CDR3 is CATRTTSGSSYNEQFF. In DNA, the CDR3 is TGTGCCACCAGAACCACTAGCGGGAGCTCCTACAATGAGCAGTTCTTC.

This clone came up a few times. The chain carries TRBV5-1 and TRBJ2-7; TRBD1 or TRBD2 may be the D gene (5 bases each). Germline V gives CDR1 SGHRS, CDR2 YFSETQ. V lost 4 bases and J lost 9, with 17 bases in between. The CDR3 spans 13 residues. Here the CDR3 DNA reads TGCGCCAGCAGCCCGGGACCCCTCAACGTGCAGTACTTC. Translating gives CASSPGPLNVQYF. Filled out from reference TRBV5-1 and TRBJ2-7, the complete variable domain reads KAGVTQTPRYLIKTRGQQVTLSCSPISGHRSVSWYQQTPGQGLQFLFEYFSETQRNKGNFPGRFSGRQFSNSRSEMNVSTLELGDSALYLCASSPGPLNVQYFGPGTRLTVT.

The chain has TRBV19 and TRBJ1-1; weak D call: TRBD1 (6 bases). The V gene's germline CDR1 is LNHDA and CDR2 SQIVND (reference sequence). The CDR3 runs 15 residues. V was cut by 1 base and J by 1 base, with 10 bases left in between. Here the CDR3 reads CASSIGDRQNTEAFF. CDR3 DNA: TGTGCCAGTAGTATAGGAGACAGGCAGAACACTGAAGCTTTCTTT. Filled out from reference TRBV19 and TRBJ1-1, the complete variable domain reads DGGITQSPKYLFRKEGQNVTLSCEQNLNHDAMYWYRQDPGQGLRLIYYSQIVNDFQKGDIAEGYSVSREKKESFPLTVTSAQKNPTAFYLCASSIGDRQNTEAFFGQGTRLTVV.

V is TRBV6-5 and J is TRBJ2-1; TRBD2 might be the D (6 bases). V was pared by 7 bases and J by 5 bases, with 15 bases between. This CDR3 contains 14 residues. From germline, CDR1 is MNHEY and CDR2 SVGAGI. The CDR3 is CASNRLERHNEQFF. The DNA for the CDR3 is TGTGCCAGCAACCGACTAGAACGACACAATGAGCAGTTCTTC.

CDR3 in amino acids: CASSSRVDTQYF. Written as DNA, the CDR3 is TGTGCCAGCAGCTCAAGGGTGGATACGCAGTATTTT. The rearrangement uses TRBV11-2 and TRBJ2-3, with D unresolved. The CDR3 extends over 12 amino acids. Germline V gives CDR1 SGHAT, CDR2 FQNNGV. Trimming pared 4 bases from V and 6 bases from J, leaving 8 bases between.

The chain joins TRBV10-1 to TRBJ1-1, with D unclear. Germline V gives CDR1 WNHNN, CDR2 SYGVQD (reference sequence). The CDR3 consists of 14 residues. The V end was cut by 11 bases, the J end by 6 bases, with 22 bases between. The CDR3 spells CALMGREKAAEAFF. Here the CDR3 DNA reads TGCGCCCTCATGGGTCGGGAAAAGGCCGCTGAAGCTTTCTTT.

This clone was observed once. The chain uses TRBV5-6 and TRBJ2-7; D is ambiguous. This CDR3 has 11 amino acids. CDR1 is SGHDT, CDR2 YYEEEE, per germline. The V end was cut by 0 bases, the J end by 4 bases, with 2 bases between. CDR3 in amino acids: CASSLVYEQYF. CDR3 nucleotides: TGTGCCAGCAGCTTGGTTTACGAGCAGTACTTC.

V is TRBV14 and J is TRBJ2-7; 7 nucleotides line up with TRBD1. Germline CDR1 is SGHDN and CDR2 is FVKESK. The V gene end was trimmed by 0 bases and the J gene end by 5 bases; junction bases not matched to a gene: 7. This CDR3 comprises 15 residues. DNA for the CDR3: TGTGCCAGCAGCCAAGAAGGCAGGGGGATCCACGAGCAGTACTTC. It is translated as CASSQEGRGIHEQYF.

V usage is TRBV4-1 and J usage is TRBJ2-7; 8 bases line up with TRBD2. With 6 bases clipped from V and 6 bases from J, the junction kept 7 bases outside the gene matches. Germline V gene lookup returns CDR1 MGHRA and CDR2 YSYEKL. This CDR3 spans 13 amino acids. CDR3 loop: CASRGAGAVEQYF. In DNA form, the CDR3 reads TGCGCCAGCAGAGGAGCGGGAGCGGTCGAGCAGTACTTC.

This rearrangement joins TRBV5-1 to TRBJ2-7; 7 bases map to TRBD2. The V gene's germline CDR1 is SGHRS and CDR2 YFSETQ. After removal of 4 bases from V and 5 bases from J, the junction contained 9 bases not matched to a gene. The CDR3 extends over 14 amino acids. CDR3 nucleotide sequence: TGCGCCAGCAGCCCAGGGAGGGTTGTGGACGAGCAGTACTTC. Protein sequence: CASSPGRVVDEQYF.

The sample holds a few counts of this clone. J is TRBJ1-2 and V is TRBV28, with D unresolved. V shed 5 bases and J shed 5 bases, with 9 bases lying between them. Germline assignment: CDR1 MDHEN and CDR2 SYDVKM. This CDR3 region has 12 residues. CDR3 DNA sequence: TGTGCCAGCAGTGAGAGTATATATGGCTACACCTTC. Encoded protein: CASSESIYGYTF.

The chain uses TRBV13 and TRBJ1-1; 9 bases are a match to TRBD1. The length of the CDR3 is 16 residues. Germline lookup yields CDR1 PRHDT and CDR2 FYEKMQ (reference sequence). Germline trimming cut 4 bases from V and 0 bases from J; bases unmatched to any gene: 6. This CDR3 is CASSSRDRVVNTEAFF. Written as DNA, the CDR3 is TGTGCCAGCAGCTCTAGGGACAGGGTGGTGAACACTGAAGCTTTCTTT.

The chain joins TRBV7-2 to TRBJ1-5; D gene unclear. V lost 2 bases, J lost 4 bases, and 12 bases lay in between. This CDR3 region has 15 residues. Germline lookup yields CDR1 SGHTA and CDR2 FQGNSA. CDR3 sequence reads: CASSLSLYGNQPQHF. In DNA, the CDR3 is TGTGCCAGCAGCTTAAGCCTGTATGGGAATCAGCCCCAGCATTTT.

This clone was seen more than once but under ten times. The chain employs TRBV5-4 and TRBJ2-1; 9 bases are shared with TRBD2. V lost 1 base to trimming and J lost 5 bases; unmatched junction nucleotides: 7. Germline V gene sequence: CDR1 SGHNT, CDR2 YYREEE (reference sequence). CDR3 size: 16 residues. This CDR3 reads CASSLNILAGNNEQFF. The CDR3 DNA sequence: TGTGCCAGCAGCTTGAATATACTAGCGGGTAACAATGAGCAGTTCTTC.

The table lists this clone with a count of one. This sequence joins TRBV5-1 and TRBJ2-7; 9 nucleotides agree with TRBD1. The CDR3 contains 15 residues. CDR1 SGHRS and CDR2 YFSETQ come from the germline V gene. After removal of 3 bases from V and 3 bases from J, the junction contained 7 bases not matched to a gene. The CDR3 reads CASSYGTGTYYEQYF. The DNA for the CDR3 is TGCGCCAGCAGCTACGGGACAGGGACTTACTACGAGCAGTACTTC.

The chain carries TRBV27 and TRBJ1-1, with D possibly TRBD1 on 6 matching bases. Germline V gene data show CDR1 as MNHEY and CDR2 as SMNVEV (reference sequence). CDR3 length: 14 amino acids. V lost 6 bases and J 0 bases, leaving 11 bases between the germline ends. The CDR3 sequence: CASSRQVMNTEAFF. The CDR3 coding sequence is TGTGCCAGCAGCCGACAGGTTATGAACACTGAAGCTTTCTTT.

This sequence joins TRBV18 and TRBJ2-2; 7 nucleotides match TRBD2. CDR1 is KGHSH and CDR2 is LQKENI in the germline V gene. The CDR3 length is 15 residues. Trimming took 3 bases from V and 4 from J; bases not matched to a gene: 5. CDR3 protein: CASSPTSPGTGELFF. The CDR3 region has the DNA TGTGCCAGCTCACCGACTAGCCCTGGCACCGGGGAGCTGTTTTTT.

Only one count was recorded for this clone. The chain joins TRBV10-3 to TRBJ1-1; D uncertain. The CDR3 totals 15 residues. The V end lost 3 bases, the J end lost 3 bases, and 14 bases lay between the germline ends. The germline V gene has CDR1 ENHRY and CDR2 SYGVKD. The CDR3 DNA reads as TGTGCCATCAGTGAAGGTAATCGGAGATACACTGAAGCTTTCTTT. Residues: CAISEGNRRYTEAFF.

The chain is built from TRBV27 and TRBJ2-5; maybe TRBD2 (6 bases). CDR1 is MNHEY and CDR2 is SMNVEV in the germline V gene (reference sequence). The CDR3 spans 13 residues. V lost 4 bases to trimming and J lost 1 base, with 7 bases between them. Here the CDR3 DNA reads TGTGCCAGCAGTTGGGACTTCCAAGAGACCCAGTACTTC. Amino acid sequence: CASSWDFQETQYF.

V usage is TRBV20-1 and J usage is TRBJ2-7; no definite D call. The V end was cut by 3 bases, the J end by 1 base, with 16 bases between. The germline V gene has CDR1 DFQATT and CDR2 SNEGSKA (reference sequence). The CDR3 extends over 15 amino acids. DNA for the CDR3: TGCAGTGCTAGTGACGGTACACGCCTGTCCTACGAGCAGTACTTC. Translation gives CSASDGTRLSYEQYF.

This rearrangement joins TRBV7-9 to TRBJ2-3; maybe TRBD2 (6 bases). The V gene's germline CDR1 is SEHNR and CDR2 FQNEAQ (reference sequence). The CDR3 sequence is 17 residues long. Trimming cost V 1 base and J 3 bases, with 17 bases left between them. This chain's CDR3 is CASSLEWEARGTDTQYF. The CDR3 DNA reads as TGTGCCAGCAGCTTAGAGTGGGAGGCCAGAGGTACAGATACGCAGTATTTT. Together with reference TRBV7-9 and TRBJ2-3, the CDR3 gives the full variable domain: DTGVSQNPRHKITKRGQNVTFRCDPISEHNRLYWYRQTLGQGPEFLTYFQNEAQLEKSRLLSDRFSAERPKGSFSTLEIQRTEQGDSAMYLCASSLEWEARGTDTQYFGPGTRLTVL.

The chain has TRBV4-3 and TRBJ1-1; 7 positions agree with TRBD1. Per the germline V gene, CDR1 is LGHNA and CDR2 is YSLEER. The J segment lost 1 base and the V segment lost 0 bases, leaving 11 bases of the junction unmatched. This CDR3 has 18 residues. The CDR3 sequence is CASSQDVFLRQGNTEAFF. The CDR3 nucleotides read TGCGCCAGCAGCCAAGATGTTTTCTTGCGACAGGGGAACACTGAAGCTTTCTTT.